The following is a T cell receptor (beta chain) sequence with its context. Its target is not known. CD45RO-negative, CCR7-selected cells formed the naive CD8 fraction, which excluded terminally differentiated effector memory CD45RA+ cells. The assay ran at deep level. Assay: immunoSEQ multiplex PCR; the TCRdb copy retains only in-frame clones and omits some. The sample records about 1,800,000 clones, over 85% being singletons. The data originate from a study of shared clonotypes between healthy human individuals. Study in general: Per donor, CD8 memory used one plate, CD8 naive used two, CD4 memory used three and CD4 naive used three.

Germline assignment: CDR1 SGHDT and CDR2 YYEEEE. The J segment lost 2 bases and the V segment lost 6 bases, leaving 4 bases of the junction unmatched. The length of the CDR3 is 13 residues. Regarding the study as a whole: Some naive CD4 clonotypes, approximately 4.5%, turned up in common across a handful of donors.

The clonotype comes from a man between 18 and 29 years old in good health. The chain couples TRBV5-6 to TRBJ2-7, with 8 bases matching TRBD1. Specimen: naive CD8+ T cells sorted from blood. The CDR3 is CASTETGAYEQYF. CDR3 coding DNA: TGTGCCAGCACCGAGACAGGGGCCTACGAGCAGTACTTC.